This TCR beta chain was obtained from a study of beta chain features in type 1 diabetes. Whole-study results and caveats: Researchers report that Type 1 diabetes patients had moderately but significantly shorter TCRB CDR3s across all four CD4+ subsets.

Concerning this clone: The antigen is undetermined.

Trimming removed 1 base from V and 6 bases from J; junction bases left unmatched: 9. CDR1 is SGHNT, CDR2 YENEEA, per germline. This CDR3 spans 16 amino acids. Expressed TCRB transcripts were sequenced because the isolated RNA had all been reverse transcribed beforehand. Clones were sequenced by immunoSEQ multiplex PCR, and TCRdb holds only the in-frame ones, with some missing. The sample lists roughly 260,000 clones; roughly 22% were seen once. Sequencing used naive CD4+ T cells from blood. This clonotype was sampled from a middle-aged woman with type 1 diabetes. The chain joins TRBV11-3 to TRBJ2-1, with 7 bases aligning to TRBD1. The chain's CDR3 is CASSLAAATGLNEQFF. The CDR3 nucleotides are TGTGCCAGCAGCTTAGCCGCCGCGACAGGGCTCAATGAGCAGTTCTTC. Complete variable domain (other parts from reference TRBV11-3 and TRBJ2-1): EAGVVQSPRYKIIEKKQPVAFWCNPISGHNTLYWYLQNLGQGPELLIRYENEEAVDDSQLPKDRFSAERLKGVDSTLKIQPAELGDSAVYLCASSLAAATGLNEQFFGPGTRLTVL.